This T cell receptor beta chain comes out of a study of cytomegalovirus exposure and HLA in healthy donors. Study-wide points: Cytomegalovirus-associated status was assigned to about 180 TCR beta chains.

Trimming removed 7 bases from V and 7 bases from J, with 23 bases in between. Germline values: CDR1 SNHLY, CDR2 FYNNEI. This CDR3 is built from 16 residues. The PCR employed 60 Vbeta primers together with 13 Jbeta primers. Profiling relied on immunoSEQ multiplex PCR, and the TCRdb table lists in-frame clones only, not all of them. The data show 90,000 to 120,000 clones, about three quarters seen once. With respect to this clone: Its cognate antigen is unknown.

The genes are TRBV2 and TRBJ2-1; maybe TRBD2 (7 bases). Input material: PBMCs. This TCR derives from a man between 25 and 39 years old in good health and CMV-seronegative. The CDR3 DNA follows: TGTGCCAGCATTTTATTTGAGGGGGGGGGCAGGAATGAGCAGTTCTTC. Residues: CASILFEGGGRNEQFF. Supplemented by reference TRBV2 and TRBJ2-1, the full variable domain reads EPEVTQTPSHQVTQMGQEVILRCVPISNHLYFYWYRQILGQKVEFLVSFYNNEISEKSEIFDDQFSVERPDGSNFTLKIRSTKLEDSAMYFCASILFEGGGRNEQFFGPGTRLTVL.